A selection of T cell receptor beta chains follows, all from one sample in a study of shared clonotypes between healthy human individuals. The assay was immunoSEQ multiplex PCR, and TCRdb's table has in-frame clones only and misses some. Of some 200,000 clones in the sample, 50% to 80% were seen once. Sequenced material: memory CD4+ T cells sorted from blood. Every receptor here comes from a man aged 25 to 40 in good health. The CDR3 runs from the conserved cysteine through the conserved F or W. D genes are given only for firm matches. The size field is filled for only some rows; it gives once, few, many or a size class.

clone size: .
V gene: TRBV14
J gene: TRBJ1-5
D gene: TRBD1
CDR3 protein: CASSRQGGNQPQHF
CDR3 DNA: TGTGCCAGCAGTCGGCAGGGGGGCAATCAGCCCCAGCATTTT

clone size: .
V gene: TRBV19
J gene: TRBJ2-3
D gene: .
CDR3 protein: CASSIETGATQYF
CDR3 DNA: TGTGCCAGTAGTATCGAGACTGGCGCTACGCAGTATTTT

clone size: .
V gene: TRBV28
J gene: TRBJ1-2
D gene: TRBD1
CDR3 protein: CATTGQGIDGYTF
CDR3 DNA: TGTGCCACCACGGGACAGGGGATTGATGGCTACACCTTC

clone size: .
V gene: TRBV7-3
J gene: TRBJ2-3
D gene: .
CDR3 protein: CASSPARASTDTQYF
CDR3 DNA: TGTGCCAGCAGCCCCGCCCGAGCTAGCACAGATACGCAGTATTTT

clone size: once
V gene: TRBV6-4
J gene: TRBJ1-1
D gene: .
CDR3 protein: CASRGTQTEAFF
CDR3 DNA: TGTGCCAGCAGAGGGACTCAGACTGAAGCTTTCTTT

clone size: .
V gene: TRBV6-5
J gene: TRBJ2-3
D gene: .
CDR3 protein: CASRRGLDTQYF
CDR3 DNA: TGTGCCAGCAGGAGAGGGTTAGATACGCAGTATTTT

clone size: few
V gene: TRBV2
J gene: TRBJ1-1
D gene: .
CDR3 protein: CASTLGQQAFF
CDR3 DNA: TGTGCCAGCACCCTAGGGCAGCAAGCTTTCTTT

clone size: .
V gene: TRBV11-2
J gene: TRBJ1-1
D gene: TRBD1
CDR3 protein: CASSFTGENTEAFF
CDR3 DNA: TGTGCCAGCAGCTTTACAGGGGAGAACACTGAAGCTTTCTTT

clone size: many
V gene: TRBV7-8
J gene: TRBJ2-7
D gene: .
CDR3 protein: CASSLGAIYEQYF
CDR3 DNA: TGTGCCAGCAGCTTAGGAGCGATTTACGAGCAGTACTTC

clone size: many
V gene: TRBV28
J gene: TRBJ2-7
D gene: .
CDR3 protein: CASRRGPSYEQYF
CDR3 DNA: TGTGCCAGCAGACGAGGGCCTTCCTACGAGCAGTACTTC

clone size: few
V gene: TRBV11-2
J gene: TRBJ1-1
D gene: TRBD1
CDR3 protein: CASSPDREEAFF
CDR3 DNA: TGTGCCAGCAGCCCCGACAGGGAAGAAGCTTTCTTT

clone size: .
V gene: TRBV25-1
J gene: TRBJ2-7
D gene: .
CDR3 protein: CASVGHHLYEQYF
CDR3 DNA: TGTGCCAGCGTGGGGCACCACCTCTACGAGCAGTACTTC

clone size: .
V gene: TRBV5-5
J gene: TRBJ2-2
D gene: TRBD2
CDR3 protein: CASSQTSGRDTGELFF
CDR3 DNA: TGTGCCAGCAGCCAGACTAGCGGGAGGGACACCGGGGAGCTGTTTTTT

clone size: once
V gene: TRBV4-3
J gene: TRBJ1-1
D gene: .
CDR3 protein: CASSSELNTEAFF
CDR3 DNA: TGCGCCAGCAGTTCGGAGCTGAACACTGAAGCTTTCTTT

clone size: .
V gene: TRBV7-2
J gene: TRBJ1-1
D gene: .
CDR3 protein: CASSVGRGNTEAFF
CDR3 DNA: TGTGCCAGCAGCGTAGGAAGGGGGAACACTGAAGCTTTCTTT

clone size: .
V gene: TRBV27
J gene: TRBJ2-5
D gene: TRBD1
CDR3 protein: CASSLNRGTQYF
CDR3 DNA: TGTGCCAGCAGTTTAAACAGGGGGACCCAGTACTTC

clone size: many
V gene: TRBV14
J gene: TRBJ2-3
D gene: TRBD2
CDR3 protein: CASSQGWSGSEDTQYF
CDR3 DNA: TGTGCCAGCAGCCAAGGATGGAGCGGGAGTGAAGATACGCAGTATTTT

clone size: .
V gene: TRBV7-9
J gene: TRBJ2-2
D gene: TRBD2
CDR3 protein: CASSLSRGSGELFF
CDR3 DNA: TGTGCCAGCAGCTTATCGCGGGGGTCCGGGGAGCTGTTTTTT

clone size: .
V gene: TRBV27
J gene: TRBJ1-2
D gene: .
CDR3 protein: CASRGMNYGYTF
CDR3 DNA: TGTGCCAGTAGAGGGATGAACTATGGCTACACCTTC

clone size: .
V gene: TRBV10-3
J gene: TRBJ1-3
D gene: TRBD1
CDR3 protein: CAISTAGTGSGNTIYF
CDR3 DNA: TGTGCCATCAGTACCGCCGGGACAGGCTCTGGAAACACCATATATTTT

clone size: .
V gene: TRBV6-5
J gene: TRBJ2-3
D gene: .
CDR3 protein: CASSSQADTQYF
CDR3 DNA: TGTGCCAGCAGTTCCCAAGCAGATACGCAGTATTTT

clone size: .
V gene: TRBV2
J gene: TRBJ2-1
D gene: .
CDR3 protein: CASIGGNSYNEQFF
CDR3 DNA: TGTGCCAGCATTGGCGGGAACTCCTACAATGAGCAGTTCTTC

clone size: .
V gene: TRBV6-1
J gene: TRBJ2-5
D gene: .
CDR3 protein: CASSESGGLTGTQYF
CDR3 DNA: TGTGCCAGCAGTGAATCCGGGGGTCTCACTGGGACCCAGTACTTC

clone size: .
V gene: TRBV11-1
J gene: TRBJ1-4
D gene: .
CDR3 protein: CASSPQPETTEKLFF
CDR3 DNA: TGTGCCAGCAGCCCACAACCCGAGACAACCGAAAAACTGTTTTTT

clone size: .
V gene: TRBV5-5
J gene: TRBJ2-5
D gene: .
CDR3 protein: CASSLAREETQYF
CDR3 DNA: TGTGCCAGCAGCTTAGCCAGGGAAGAGACCCAGTACTTC

clone size: .
V gene: TRBV5-6
J gene: TRBJ2-6
D gene: .
CDR3 protein: CASSSDPGRFNVLTF
CDR3 DNA: TGTGCCAGCAGCTCGGACCCGGGACGATTCAACGTCCTGACTTTC

clone size: many
V gene: TRBV7-6
J gene: TRBJ2-7
D gene: .
CDR3 protein: CASSNTGDVSYEQYF
CDR3 DNA: TGTGCCAGCAGCAATACAGGAGACGTTTCCTACGAGCAGTACTTC

clone size: few
V gene: TRBV29-1
J gene: TRBJ2-1
D gene: TRBD1
CDR3 protein: CSVRDRGSYNEQFF
CDR3 DNA: TGCAGCGTCCGGGACAGGGGGTCCTACAATGAGCAGTTCTTC

clone size: .
V gene: TRBV28
J gene: TRBJ2-1
D gene: TRBD2
CDR3 protein: CASRGDYYNEQFF
CDR3 DNA: TGTGCCAGCAGGGGGGACTATTACAATGAGCAGTTCTTC

clone size: .
V gene: TRBV10-3
J gene: TRBJ2-7
D gene: .
CDR3 protein: CAISEPYPGQEQYF
CDR3 DNA: TGTGCCATCAGTGAGCCGTATCCGGGACAAGAGCAGTACTTC

clone size: .
V gene: TRBV27
J gene: TRBJ2-2
D gene: .
CDR3 protein: CASTPRGVAGELFF
CDR3 DNA: TGTGCCAGTACTCCCCGAGGGGTGGCCGGGGAGCTGTTTTTT

clone size: .
V gene: TRBV27
J gene: TRBJ1-2
D gene: .
CDR3 protein: CASSYVGNYGYTF
CDR3 DNA: TGTGCCAGCAGTTATGTGGGAAACTATGGCTACACCTTC

clone size: medium-sized
V gene: TRBV6-1
J gene: TRBJ2-2
D gene: .
CDR3 protein: CASSEGSGYGELFF
CDR3 DNA: TGTGCCAGCAGTGAAGGGTCAGGGTACGGGGAGCTGTTTTTT

clone size: .
V gene: TRBV6-5
J gene: TRBJ2-7
D gene: TRBD1
CDR3 protein: CASSYTRTGSYEQYF
CDR3 DNA: TGTGCCAGCAGTTACACGAGGACAGGGAGCTACGAGCAGTACTTC

clone size: .
V gene: TRBV19
J gene: TRBJ1-2
D gene: TRBD1
CDR3 protein: CASTSAGTGAYGYTF
CDR3 DNA: TGTGCCAGTACCTCAGCCGGGACAGGTGCCTATGGCTACACCTTC

clone size: many
V gene: TRBV5-6
J gene: TRBJ1-3
D gene: .
CDR3 protein: CASSETTWSSGNTIYF
CDR3 DNA: TGTGCCAGCAGCGAAACAACTTGGAGCTCTGGAAACACCATATATTTT

clone size: few
V gene: TRBV7-6
J gene: TRBJ2-3
D gene: .
CDR3 protein: CASSLAGREGWTNTQYF
CDR3 DNA: TGTGCCAGCAGCTTAGCTGGGCGTGAAGGCTGGACGAATACGCAGTATTTT

clone size: .
V gene: TRBV7-9
J gene: TRBJ2-7
D gene: TRBD2
CDR3 protein: CASSLIAGVRYF
CDR3 DNA: TGTGCCAGCAGCTTAATAGCGGGAGTCCGTTACTTC